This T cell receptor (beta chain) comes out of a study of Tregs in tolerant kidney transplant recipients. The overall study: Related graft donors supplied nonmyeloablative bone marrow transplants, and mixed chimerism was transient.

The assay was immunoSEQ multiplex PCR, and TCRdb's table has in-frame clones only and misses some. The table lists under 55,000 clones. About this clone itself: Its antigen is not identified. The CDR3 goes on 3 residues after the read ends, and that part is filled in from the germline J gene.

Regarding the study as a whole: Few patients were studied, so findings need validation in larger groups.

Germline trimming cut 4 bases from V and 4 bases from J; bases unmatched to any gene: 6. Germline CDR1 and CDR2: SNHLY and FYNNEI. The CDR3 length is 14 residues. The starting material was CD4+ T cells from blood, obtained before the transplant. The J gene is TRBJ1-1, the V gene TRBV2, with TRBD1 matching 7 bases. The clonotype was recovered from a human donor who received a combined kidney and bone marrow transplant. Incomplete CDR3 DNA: TGTGCCAGCAGTGCCGACAGGGTAGGCACTGAA. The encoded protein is CASSADRVGTE. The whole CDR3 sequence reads CASSADRVGTEAFF.